This T cell receptor (beta chain) was documented in a study of blood T cell repertoires in COVID-19 (dated by TCRdb to the early 2020s). With respect to the entire study: Samples covering the acute and convalescent phases of COVID-19 were provided by collaborators in the United States, Italy and Spain. The prospective study material was composed of cDNA or gDNA derived from T cells, B-cell-depleted T cells, or PBMCs. Deeply sampled blood TCRbeta repertoires from subjects exposed to, actively infected with, or recovered from COVID-19 were included in the dataset. The repertoires were made available in a free public database intended to serve as a resource for research on the immune response to SARS-CoV-2. The samples were drawn from two sources: the first 160 participants of the ongoing ImmuneRACE study, and 1,000 to 1,500 subjects contributed by 6 global collaborators. Nearly every sample came with metadata listing a de-identified subject ID, COVID-19 status, age in years and sex. Where available, HLA class I and class II types were taken from metadata supplied by the sample provider and were not determined by assay-based typing. What the authors observed across the whole study: The quantity of clinical and demographic metadata differed by source and by participant and was supplied without curation.

In regard to this clone: It lacks a known antigen. Nothing much larger sits one base from this clone, and base qualities are not available.

The CDR3 goes from the cysteine to the phenylalanine over 15 residues. CDR3 DNA is the only sequence kept; it has 45 bases, read in frame from the first base. The junction shows trimming of 6 bases on V and 3 bases on J, plus 16 bases between the germline ends. The germline V gene provides CDR1 KGHSH and CDR2 LQKENI. The immunoSEQ Assay, a bias-controlled multiplex PCR, was used to amplify TCRbeta CDR3 regions from genomic DNA. The paper's data handling went like this. Within the assay, amplification of reference gene primers was used to estimate how many nucleated cells each sample contained. To quantify the absolute abundance of each unique TCRbeta CDR3 rearrangement, sequence reads were collapsed and filtered. For each sample, productive Simpson clonality was calculated by taking the square root of Simpson's diversity index across productive rearrangements. TCRdb mirrors the immuneACCESS table, restricted to in-frame sequences. Some clones are absent from its copies; in checked studies, under half trace to an unresolved V gene, and the reason for the others is unknown. V, J and clone size are those of that table, while D and trimming were read from the DNA. For this sample there are 280,000 or so clones; over 75% appear just once. Together, the top ten hold approximately 12% of the sample.

Collaborating institutions collected whole blood in K2EDTA tubes following their own protocols. For TCRbeta analysis, collaborators shipped samples in one of three forms: frozen whole blood, isolated PBMCs, or DNA extracted from either of those sample types. The receptor was isolated from a human donor in a cohort sampled during active COVID-19. The specimen sequenced was peripheral blood. The receptor chain draws on TRBV18 and TRBJ2-3; D gene: possibly TRBD2, on 6 matching bases. The DNA sequence is as follows: TGTGCCAGCTCCCCTTCTAGCGTTGAAACAGATACGCAGTATTTT. This encodes CASSPSSVETDTQYF.